This T cell receptor (beta chain) was captured by sequencing in a study of shared clonotypes between healthy human individuals. Study outcomes and limitations: Against clonotypes common to all four donors, non-shared ones had lower generation probabilities.

Trimming removed 6 bases at V and 2 bases at J, with 15 bases between. CDR3 size: 15 residues. Germline CDR1 MNHEY, CDR2 SMNVEV (reference sequence). TCRdb keeps only in-frame clones here, not all; method: immunoSEQ multiplex PCR. Among around 640,000 clones listed, 95% to 97% were seen once. The naive CD8 population came from CD45RO-negative cells selected for CCR7, without terminally differentiated effector memory CD45RA+ cells. Worth noting for this clone: Its antigen is currently unknown.

The sequencing sample was made of naive CD8+ T cells sorted from blood. V and J are TRBV27 and TRBJ2-3; possible D gene TRBD2, 5 bases. The TCR sequence derives from a woman in her 30s in good health. Here the CDR3 reads CASRSPETITDTQYF. The CDR3 bases are TGTGCCAGCAGGTCACCAGAGACTATCACAGATACGCAGTATTTT.